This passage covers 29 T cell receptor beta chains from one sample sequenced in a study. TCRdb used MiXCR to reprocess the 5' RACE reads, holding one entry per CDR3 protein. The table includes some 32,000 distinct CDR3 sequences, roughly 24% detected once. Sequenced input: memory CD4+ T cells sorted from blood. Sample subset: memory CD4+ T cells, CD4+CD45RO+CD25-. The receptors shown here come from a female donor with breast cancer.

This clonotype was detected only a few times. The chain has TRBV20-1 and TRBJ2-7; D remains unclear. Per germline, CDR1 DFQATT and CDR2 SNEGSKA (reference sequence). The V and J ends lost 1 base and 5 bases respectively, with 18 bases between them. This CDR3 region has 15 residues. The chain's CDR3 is CSARGSRATIHEQYF. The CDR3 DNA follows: TGCAGTGCTAGAGGATCCCGGGCGACAATCCACGAGCAGTACTTC.

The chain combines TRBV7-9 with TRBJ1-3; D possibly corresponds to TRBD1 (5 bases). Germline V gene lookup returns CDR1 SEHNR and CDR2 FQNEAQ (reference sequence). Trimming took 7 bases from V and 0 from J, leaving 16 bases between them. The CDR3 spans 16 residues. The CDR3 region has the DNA TGTGCCAGCAACCCCTTGGGGGAGGACTCTGGAAACACCATATATTTT. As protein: CASNPLGEDSGNTIYF.

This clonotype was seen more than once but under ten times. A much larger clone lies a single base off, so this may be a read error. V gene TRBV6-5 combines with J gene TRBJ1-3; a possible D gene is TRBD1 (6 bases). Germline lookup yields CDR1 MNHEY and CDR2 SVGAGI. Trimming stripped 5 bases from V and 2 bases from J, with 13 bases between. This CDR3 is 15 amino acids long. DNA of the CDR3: TGTGCCAGCAGTAACCAGGGGATGACTGGAAACACCATATATTTT. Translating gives CASSNQGMTGNTIYF.

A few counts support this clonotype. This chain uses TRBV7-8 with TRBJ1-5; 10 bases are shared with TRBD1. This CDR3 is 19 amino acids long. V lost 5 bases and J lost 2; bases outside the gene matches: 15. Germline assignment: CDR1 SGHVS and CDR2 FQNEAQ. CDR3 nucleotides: TGTGCCAGCAGCAACATCCCCCGACAGGGGGCGGGGGGCAATCAGCCCCAGCATTTT. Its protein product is CASSNIPRQGAGGNQPQHF.

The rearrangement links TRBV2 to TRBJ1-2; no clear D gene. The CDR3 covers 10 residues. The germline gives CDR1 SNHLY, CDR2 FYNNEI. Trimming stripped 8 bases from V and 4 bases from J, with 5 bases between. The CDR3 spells CASAGYGYTF. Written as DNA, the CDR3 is TGTGCCAGCGCAGGCTATGGCTACACCTTC.

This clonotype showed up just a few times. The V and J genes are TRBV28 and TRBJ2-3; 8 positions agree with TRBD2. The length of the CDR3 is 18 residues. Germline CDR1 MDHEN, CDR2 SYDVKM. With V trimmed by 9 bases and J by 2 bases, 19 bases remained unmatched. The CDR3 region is CASGGGSGRGGFTDTQYF. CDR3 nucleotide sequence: TGTGCCAGTGGGGGTGGGTCTGGTCGCGGGGGGTTCACAGATACGCAGTATTTT.

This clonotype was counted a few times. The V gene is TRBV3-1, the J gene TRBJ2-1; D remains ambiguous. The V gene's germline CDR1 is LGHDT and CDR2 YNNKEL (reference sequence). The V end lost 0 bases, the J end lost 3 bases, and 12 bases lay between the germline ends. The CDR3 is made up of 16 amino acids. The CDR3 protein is CASSQESNPFYNEQFF. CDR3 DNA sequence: TGTGCCAGCAGCCAAGAGTCCAACCCATTCTACAATGAGCAGTTCTTC.

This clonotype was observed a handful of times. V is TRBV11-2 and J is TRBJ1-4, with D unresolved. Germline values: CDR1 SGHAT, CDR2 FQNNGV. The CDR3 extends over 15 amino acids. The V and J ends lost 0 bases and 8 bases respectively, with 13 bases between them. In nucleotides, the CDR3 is TGTGCCAGCAGCTTAGAGTTCAGTGTTGAGGAAAAACTGTTTTTT. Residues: CASSLEFSVEEKLFF.

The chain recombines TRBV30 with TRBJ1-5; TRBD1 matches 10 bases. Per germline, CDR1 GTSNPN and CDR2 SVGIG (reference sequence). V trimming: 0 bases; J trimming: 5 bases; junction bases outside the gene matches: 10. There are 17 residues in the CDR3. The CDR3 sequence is CAWSVFGTGVGHQPQHF. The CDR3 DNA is TGTGCCTGGAGTGTATTCGGGACAGGGGTGGGACATCAGCCCCAGCATTTT.

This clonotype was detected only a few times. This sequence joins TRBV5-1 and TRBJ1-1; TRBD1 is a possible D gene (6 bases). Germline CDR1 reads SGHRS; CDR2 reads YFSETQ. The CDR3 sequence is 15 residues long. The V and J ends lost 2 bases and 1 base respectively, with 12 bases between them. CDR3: CASSFSGRGNTEAFF. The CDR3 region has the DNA TGCGCCAGCAGCTTTTCGGGCAGGGGGAACACTGAAGCTTTCTTT.

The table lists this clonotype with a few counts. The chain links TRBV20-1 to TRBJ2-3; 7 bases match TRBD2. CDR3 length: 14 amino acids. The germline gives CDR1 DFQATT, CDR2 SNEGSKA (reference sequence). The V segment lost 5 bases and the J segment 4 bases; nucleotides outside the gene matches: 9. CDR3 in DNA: TGCAGTGCTCCCTGGGCGGGAGCGGCAGATACGCAGTATTTT. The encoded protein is CSAPWAGAADTQYF.

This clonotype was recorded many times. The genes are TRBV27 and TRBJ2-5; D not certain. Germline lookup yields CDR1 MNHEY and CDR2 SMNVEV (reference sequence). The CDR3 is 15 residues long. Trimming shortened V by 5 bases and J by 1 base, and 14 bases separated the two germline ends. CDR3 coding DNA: TGTGCCAGCAGTCCGGCGGACGTGATCCAAGAGACCCAGTACTTC. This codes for CASSPADVIQETQYF.

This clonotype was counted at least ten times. CDR3 nucleotide sequence: TGCAGCGTTGAAGATCTTCGACTAGCGGGAGGGCCAGCCCAAGAGACCCAGTACTTC. Its protein is CSVEDLRLAGGPAQETQYF. The J gene is TRBJ2-5, the V gene TRBV29-1, with 14 positions matching TRBD2. The V segment lost 0 bases and the J segment 1 base; nucleotides outside the gene matches: 10. This CDR3 is built from 19 residues. CDR1 is SQVTM and CDR2 is ANQGSEA in the germline V gene.

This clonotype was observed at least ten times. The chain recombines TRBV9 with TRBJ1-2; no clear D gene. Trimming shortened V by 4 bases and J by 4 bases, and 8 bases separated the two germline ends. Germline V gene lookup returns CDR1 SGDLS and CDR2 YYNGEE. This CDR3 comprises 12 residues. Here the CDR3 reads CASSSVPYGYTF. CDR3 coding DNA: TGTGCCAGCAGCTCGGTACCCTATGGCTACACCTTC.

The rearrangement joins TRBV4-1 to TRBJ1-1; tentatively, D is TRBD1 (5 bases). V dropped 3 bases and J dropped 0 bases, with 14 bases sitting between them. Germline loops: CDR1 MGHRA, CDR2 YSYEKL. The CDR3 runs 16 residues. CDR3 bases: TGCGCCAGCAGCCACGGGGGAGCGGGCATGAACACTGAAGCTTTCTTT. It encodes CASSHGGAGMNTEAFF.

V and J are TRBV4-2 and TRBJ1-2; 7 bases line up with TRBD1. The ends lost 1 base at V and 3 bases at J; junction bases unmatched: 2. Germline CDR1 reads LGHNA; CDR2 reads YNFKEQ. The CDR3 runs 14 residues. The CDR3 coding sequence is TGTGCCAGCAGCCAAGGGGGGACAGACTATGGCTACACCTTC. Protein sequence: CASSQGGTDYGYTF.

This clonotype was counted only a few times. CDR3: CASSSPRDRNYNEQFF. The CDR3, as DNA: TGTGCCAGCAGCTCGCCCCGGGACAGGAATTACAATGAGCAGTTCTTC. The chain links TRBV7-9 to TRBJ2-1, with 8 bases lining up with TRBD1. V was clipped by 4 bases and J by 4 bases; unmatched bases: 9. Germline CDR1 is SEHNR and CDR2 is FQNEAQ (reference sequence). This CDR3 comprises 16 residues.

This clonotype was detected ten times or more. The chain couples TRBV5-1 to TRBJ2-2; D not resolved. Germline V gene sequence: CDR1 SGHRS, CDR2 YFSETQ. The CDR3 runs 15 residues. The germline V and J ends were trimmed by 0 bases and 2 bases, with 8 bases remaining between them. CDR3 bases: TGCGCCAGCAGCTTGGACGGTAGAAACACCGGGGAGCTGTTTTTT. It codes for CASSLDGRNTGELFF.

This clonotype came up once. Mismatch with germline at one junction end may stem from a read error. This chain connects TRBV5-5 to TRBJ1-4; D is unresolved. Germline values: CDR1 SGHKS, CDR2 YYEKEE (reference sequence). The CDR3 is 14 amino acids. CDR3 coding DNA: TGTGTCAGCAGCTTGGATCCAACTAATGAAAAACTGTTTTTT. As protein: CVSSLDPTNEKLFF.

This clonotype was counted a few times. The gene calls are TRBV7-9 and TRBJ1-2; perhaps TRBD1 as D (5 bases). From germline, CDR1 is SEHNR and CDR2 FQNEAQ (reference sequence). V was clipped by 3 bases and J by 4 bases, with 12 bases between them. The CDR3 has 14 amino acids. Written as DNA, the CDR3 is TGTGCCAGCAGCTTTGACCAGGGCTTCTATGGCTACACCTTC. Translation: CASSFDQGFYGYTF.

The CDR3 DNA sequence: TGCAGTGCTCCCTCGGGACATGGAGACCTCATGGGGACGGAGACCCAGTACTTC. Protein sequence: CSAPSGHGDLMGTETQYF. The chain joins TRBV20-1 to TRBJ2-5, with a possible D match to TRBD1 (6 bases). The CDR3 sequence is 18 residues long. Germline-derived CDR1 and CDR2 are DFQATT and SNEGSKA (reference sequence). Trimming stripped 5 bases from V and 5 bases from J, with 30 bases between.

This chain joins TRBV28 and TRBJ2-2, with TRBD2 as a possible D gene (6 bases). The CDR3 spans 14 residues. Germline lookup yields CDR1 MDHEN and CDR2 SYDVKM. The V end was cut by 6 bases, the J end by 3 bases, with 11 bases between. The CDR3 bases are TGTGCCAGCAGCGGAACGGGGGACACCGGGGAGCTGTTTTTT. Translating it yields CASSGTGDTGELFF. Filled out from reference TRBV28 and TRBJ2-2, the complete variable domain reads DVKVTQSSRYLVKRTGEKVFLECVQDMDHENMFWYRQDPGLGLRLIYFSYDVKMKEKGDIPEGYSVSREKKERFSLILESASTNQTSMYLCASSGTGDTGELFFGEGSRLTVL.

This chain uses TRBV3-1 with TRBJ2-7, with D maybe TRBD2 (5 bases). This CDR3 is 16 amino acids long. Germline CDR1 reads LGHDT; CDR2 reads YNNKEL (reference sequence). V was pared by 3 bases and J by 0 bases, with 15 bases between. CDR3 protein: CASSHFEGLSSYEQYF. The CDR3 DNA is TGTGCCAGCAGCCATTTCGAGGGATTAAGCTCCTACGAGCAGTACTTC.

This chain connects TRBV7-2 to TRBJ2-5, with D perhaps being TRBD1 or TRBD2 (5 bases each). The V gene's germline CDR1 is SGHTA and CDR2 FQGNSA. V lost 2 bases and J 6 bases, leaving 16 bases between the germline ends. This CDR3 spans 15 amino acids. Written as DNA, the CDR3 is TGTGCCAGCAGCTTATGGGGACCCCTCTTGCAGACCCAGTACTTC. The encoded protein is CASSLWGPLLQTQYF.

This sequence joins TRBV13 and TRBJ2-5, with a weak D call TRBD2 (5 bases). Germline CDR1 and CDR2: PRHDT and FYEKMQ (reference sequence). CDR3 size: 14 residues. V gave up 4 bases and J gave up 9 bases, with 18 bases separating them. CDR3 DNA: TGTGCCAGCAGCTCGAGAGCGGCTACGGAGGCCCAGTACTTC. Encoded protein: CASSSRAATEAQYF.

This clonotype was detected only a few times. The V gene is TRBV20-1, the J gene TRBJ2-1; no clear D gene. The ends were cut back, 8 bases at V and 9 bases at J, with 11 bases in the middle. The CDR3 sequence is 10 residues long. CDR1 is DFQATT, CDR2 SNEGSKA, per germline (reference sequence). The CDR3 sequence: CSTASSEQFF. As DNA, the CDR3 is TGCAGTACCGCTAGTAGTGAGCAGTTCTTC.

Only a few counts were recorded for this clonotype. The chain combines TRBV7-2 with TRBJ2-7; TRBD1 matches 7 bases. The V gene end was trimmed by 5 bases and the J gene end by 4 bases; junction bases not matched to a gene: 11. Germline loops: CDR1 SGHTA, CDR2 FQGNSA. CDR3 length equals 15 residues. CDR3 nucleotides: TGTGCCAGCAGCCCATTTACAGGGGAATTTTACGAGCAGTACTTC. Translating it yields CASSPFTGEFYEQYF.

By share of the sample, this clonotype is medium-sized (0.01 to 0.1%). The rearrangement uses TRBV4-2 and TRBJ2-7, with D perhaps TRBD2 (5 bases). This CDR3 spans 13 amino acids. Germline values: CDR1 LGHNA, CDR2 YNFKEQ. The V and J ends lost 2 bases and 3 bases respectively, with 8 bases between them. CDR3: CASSQPGLYEQYF. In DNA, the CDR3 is TGTGCCAGCAGCCAACCCGGACTCTACGAGCAGTACTTC.

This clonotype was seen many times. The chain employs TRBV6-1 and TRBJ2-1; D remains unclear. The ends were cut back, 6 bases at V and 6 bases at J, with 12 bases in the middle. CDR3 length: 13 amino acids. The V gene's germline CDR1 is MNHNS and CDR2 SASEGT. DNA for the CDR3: TGTGCCAGCAGCGTCCACAACGGCAATGAGCAGTTCTTC. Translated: CASSVHNGNEQFF.